These 14 T cell receptor beta chains came from one sample sequenced in a study of a mutant IDH1 vaccine in newly diagnosed glioma. Libraries were prepared by immunoSEQ multiplex PCR; TCRdb keeps only in-frame clonotypes and omits some of them. The sample comprises some 57,000 clones, less than 90% of which are singletons, and approximately 4.3% rests with the top ten. Their specific antigens are unknown. Indicated time point: week 35, safety follow-up. Vaccinated patients received 300 ug of mutant IDH1 20-mer peptide per dose, with topical imiquimod. The sequencing used PBMCs, collected from a glioma patient whose treatment included an IDH1 peptide vaccine. Every receptor here comes from a woman under 30 with glioma.

The rearrangement joins TRBV11-3 to TRBJ2-1, with a weak D call TRBD2 (5 bases). Trimming pared 5 bases from V and 4 bases from J, leaving 12 bases between. Germline CDR1 reads SGHNT; CDR2 reads YENEEA. There are 14 residues in the CDR3. CDR3 protein: CASSRGFRYNEQFF. CDR3 bases: TGTGCCAGCAGCCGGGGATTTCGATACAATGAGCAGTTCTTC.

CDR3 residues: CASSLDGGGQTYEQYF. In DNA form, the CDR3 reads TGTGCCAGCAGCTTAGATGGGGGCGGGCAAACCTACGAGCAGTACTTC. V gene TRBV11-3 combines with J gene TRBJ2-7; TRBD1 might be the D (6 bases). The CDR3 has 16 residues. Per the germline V gene, CDR1 is SGHNT and CDR2 is YENEEA. Trimming took 0 bases from V and 2 from J, leaving 14 bases between them. Variable domain in full (rest from reference TRBV11-3 and TRBJ2-7): EAGVVQSPRYKIIEKKQPVAFWCNPISGHNTLYWYLQNLGQGPELLIRYENEEAVDDSQLPKDRFSAERLKGVDSTLKIQPAELGDSAVYLCASSLDGGGQTYEQYFGPGTRLTVT.

Only one count was recorded for this clone. This sequence joins TRBV7-2 and TRBJ2-3, with 7 nucleotides matching TRBD2. V gave up 3 bases and J gave up 3 bases; unmatched junction bases: 6. The germline gives CDR1 SGHTA, CDR2 FQGNSA. The CDR3 has 15 residues. The CDR3, as DNA: TGTGCCAGCAGCTTGGCCGGGAGGCCTACAGATACGCAGTATTTT. This encodes CASSLAGRPTDTQYF.

This clone has more than one count but fewer than ten. The V and J genes are TRBV4-2 and TRBJ2-2, with 10 positions matching TRBD2. CDR1 and CDR2 from the germline V gene are LGHNA and YNFKEQ. Germline trimming cut 0 bases from V and 3 bases from J; bases unmatched to any gene: 10. The CDR3 has 19 residues. CDR3 bases: TGTGCCAGCAGCCAAGATGGCCATAGCGGGGGGAGGGACACCGGGGAGCTGTTTTTT. Translating it yields CASSQDGHSGGRDTGELFF.

J is TRBJ1-6 and V is TRBV12-5, with D perhaps matching TRBD1 (5 bases). The CDR3 has 17 amino acids. V was pared by 2 bases and J by 7 bases, with 18 bases between. Germline V lookup: CDR1 LGHNT, CDR2 FRNRAP. The CDR3 DNA reads TGTGCTAGTGGTTTGATCGGGGTCGGAAGGGGAAATTCACCCCTCCACTTT. Protein product: CASGLIGVGRGNSPLHF.

In this sample, this clone turned up a few times. The chain uses TRBV4-3 and TRBJ1-4; D not resolved. Germline V gene lookup returns CDR1 LGHNA and CDR2 YSLEER. This CDR3 comprises 12 residues. V gave up 2 bases and J gave up 8 bases, with 6 bases separating them. The CDR3 spells CASSQPHEKLFF. CDR3 nucleotide sequence: TGCGCCAGCAGCCAACCCCACGAAAAACTGTTTTTT.

The chain employs TRBV19 and TRBJ1-1; D unresolved. This CDR3 has 15 residues. V was shortened by 3 bases and J by 1 base, with 12 bases between the two germline ends. The germline gives CDR1 LNHDA, CDR2 SQIVND (reference sequence). CDR3 residues: CASSIGTLENTEAFF. The CDR3 coding sequence is TGTGCCAGTAGTATCGGCACCCTAGAGAACACTGAAGCTTTCTTT.

The CDR3 coding sequence is TGCGCCAGCAGCATAACTAGCGGGGGGAACTACGAGCAGTACTTC. This sequence encodes CASSITSGGNYEQYF. J is TRBJ2-7 and V is TRBV5-1, with 12 bases lining up with TRBD2. This CDR3 comprises 15 residues. The J segment lost 3 bases and the V segment lost 4 bases, leaving 5 bases of the junction unmatched. CDR1 and CDR2 from the germline V gene are SGHRS and YFSETQ.

This clone was observed a single time. The chain combines TRBV7-6 with TRBJ2-3; a weak D match, TRBD2 (6 bases). CDR3 length: 15 amino acids. The germline V and J ends were trimmed by 1 base and 2 bases, with 10 bases remaining between them. Germline V gene lookup returns CDR1 SGHVS and CDR2 FNYEAQ. CDR3 DNA sequence: TGTGCCAGCAGCTTAGTCGGGAGCTACACAGATACGCAGTATTTT. Protein sequence: CASSLVGSYTDTQYF.

The chain links TRBV25-1 to TRBJ2-5; D is ambiguous. Germline CDR1 reads MGHDK; CDR2 reads SYGVNS. The V and J ends lost 6 bases and 0 bases respectively, with 5 bases between them. The CDR3 covers 12 residues. The CDR3 sequence: CASRGYQETQYF. The CDR3 nucleotides are TGTGCCAGCAGGGGTTACCAAGAGACCCAGTACTTC.

For the CDR3, the DNA is TGCGCCAGCAGCTTTACCGACAGGGGGGCCTACAATGAGCAGTTCTTC. Encoded protein: CASSFTDRGAYNEQFF. The rearrangement links TRBV5-1 to TRBJ2-1; TRBD1 matches 9 bases. Germline CDR1 is SGHRS and CDR2 is YFSETQ. The CDR3 runs 16 residues. The J segment lost 2 bases and the V segment lost 2 bases, leaving 5 bases of the junction unmatched.

This clone was observed a handful of times. DNA for the CDR3: TGTGCCAGCAGCCAAGGACAGGGAACTGAAGCTTTCTTT. Protein sequence: CASSQGQGTEAFF. The V and J genes are TRBV13 and TRBJ1-1; 8 nucleotides match TRBD1. Germline V gene data show CDR1 as PRHDT and CDR2 as FYEKMQ (reference sequence). V gave up 5 bases and J gave up 5 bases; unmatched junction bases: 4. This CDR3 is 13 amino acids long.

The chain uses TRBV6-1 and TRBJ2-6; no clear D gene. V lost 2 bases, J lost 1 base, and 6 bases lay in between. CDR3 size: 15 residues. Per germline, CDR1 MNHNS and CDR2 SASEGT. The CDR3 spells CASSERLSGANVLTF. The DNA for the CDR3 is TGTGCCAGCAGTGAACGGCTGTCTGGGGCCAACGTCCTGACTTTC.

This clone was seen once. V gene TRBV19 combines with J gene TRBJ2-7; D may match TRBD1 or TRBD2 (5 bases each). CDR3 length equals 16 residues. CDR1 is LNHDA and CDR2 is SQIVND in the germline V gene (reference sequence). The V gene lost 11 bases and the J gene lost 0 bases, with 23 bases spanning the gap. This chain's CDR3 is CASHLRPGTGSYEQYF. The DNA for the CDR3 is TGTGCCTCCCATCTCCGCCCCGGGACCGGCTCCTACGAGCAGTACTTC.